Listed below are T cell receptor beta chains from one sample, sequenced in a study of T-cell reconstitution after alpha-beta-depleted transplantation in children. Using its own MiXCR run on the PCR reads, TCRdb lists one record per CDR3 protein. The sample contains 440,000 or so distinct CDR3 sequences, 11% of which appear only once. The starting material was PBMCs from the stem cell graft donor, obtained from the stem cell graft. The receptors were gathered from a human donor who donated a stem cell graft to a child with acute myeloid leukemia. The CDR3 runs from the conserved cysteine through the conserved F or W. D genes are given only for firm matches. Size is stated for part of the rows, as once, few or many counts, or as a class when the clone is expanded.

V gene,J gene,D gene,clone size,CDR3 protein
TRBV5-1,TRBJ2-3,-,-,CASSRSGRFTDTQYF
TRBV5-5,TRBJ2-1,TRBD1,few,CASSWTGNSYNEQFF
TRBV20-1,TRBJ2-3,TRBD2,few,CSARGTSGWDTQYF
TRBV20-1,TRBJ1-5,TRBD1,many,CSAPTSGTGTMGGPQHF
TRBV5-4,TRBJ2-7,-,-,CASSFRSGNEQYF
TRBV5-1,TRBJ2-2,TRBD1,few,CASSPGDRGRRTGELFF
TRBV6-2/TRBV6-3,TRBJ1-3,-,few,CASSQRRPPGNTIYF
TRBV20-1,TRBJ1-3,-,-,CSARGETRSGNTIYF
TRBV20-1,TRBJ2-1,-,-,CSALDGPYNEQFF
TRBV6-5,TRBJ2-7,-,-,CASSYGSDVYYEQYF
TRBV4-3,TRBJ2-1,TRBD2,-,CASSQTSGSMNEQFF
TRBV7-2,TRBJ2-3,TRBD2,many,CASSSLAGGVDTQYF
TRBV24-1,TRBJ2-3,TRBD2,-,CATRGTSADTQYF
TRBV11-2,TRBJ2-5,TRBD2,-,CASSLDMIVAGGGETQYF
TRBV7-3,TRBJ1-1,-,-,CASSLVQGREALF
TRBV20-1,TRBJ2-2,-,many,CSASRQVNTGELFF
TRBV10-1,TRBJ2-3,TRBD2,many,CASSDQRGETDTQYF
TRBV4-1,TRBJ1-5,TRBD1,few,CASSQDSRQGAQSSNQPQHF